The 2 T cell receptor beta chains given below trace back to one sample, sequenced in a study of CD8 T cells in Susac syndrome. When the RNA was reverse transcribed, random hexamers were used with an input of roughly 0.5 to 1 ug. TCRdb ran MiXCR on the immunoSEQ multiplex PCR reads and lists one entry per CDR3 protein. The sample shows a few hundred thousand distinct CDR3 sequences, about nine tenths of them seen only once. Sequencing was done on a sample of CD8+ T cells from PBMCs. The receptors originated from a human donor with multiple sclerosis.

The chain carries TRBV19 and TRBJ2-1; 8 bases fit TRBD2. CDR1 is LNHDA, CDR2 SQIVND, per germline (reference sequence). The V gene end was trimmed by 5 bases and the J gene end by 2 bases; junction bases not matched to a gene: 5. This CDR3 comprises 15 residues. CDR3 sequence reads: CASSPVAGPYNEQFF. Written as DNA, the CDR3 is TGTGCCAGTAGTCCGGTAGCGGGACCCTACAATGAGCAGTTCTTC.

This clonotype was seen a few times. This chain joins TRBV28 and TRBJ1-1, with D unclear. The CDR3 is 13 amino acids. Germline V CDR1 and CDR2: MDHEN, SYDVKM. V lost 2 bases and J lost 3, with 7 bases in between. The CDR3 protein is CASSLGLHTEAFF. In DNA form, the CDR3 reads TGTGCCAGCAGTTTAGGTTTGCACACTGAAGCTTTCTTT.